This TCR beta chain was obtained from a study of cytomegalovirus exposure and HLA in healthy donors. Across the whole study: Some 85 million unique TCRs from HLA-typed donors were held in an early data release. Study-wide results and limits: The productive fraction for most TCR beta V segments was about 87% or about 30% in an earlier analysis.

V shed 5 bases, J shed 1 base, and the junction held 12 bases outside the gene matches. This CDR3 comprises 17 residues. CDR1 is LGHNT, CDR2 FRNRAP, per germline. Note on this clone: The antigen remains unidentified.

PCR was performed using 60 Vbeta and 13 Jbeta primers. Produced via immunoSEQ multiplex PCR; TCRdb's table is partial and in-frame only. The data show roughly 200,000 clones, more than 65% seen once. This receptor was taken from a female donor in good health and CMV-seronegative. The chain combines TRBV12-5 with TRBJ1-1; 8 bases are shared with TRBD1. Sequencing input: PBMCs. CDR3 sequence reads: CASGLGQGGRANTEAFF. CDR3 sequence (DNA): TGTGCTAGTGGTCTAGGACAGGGCGGGAGAGCGAACACTGAAGCTTTCTTT.